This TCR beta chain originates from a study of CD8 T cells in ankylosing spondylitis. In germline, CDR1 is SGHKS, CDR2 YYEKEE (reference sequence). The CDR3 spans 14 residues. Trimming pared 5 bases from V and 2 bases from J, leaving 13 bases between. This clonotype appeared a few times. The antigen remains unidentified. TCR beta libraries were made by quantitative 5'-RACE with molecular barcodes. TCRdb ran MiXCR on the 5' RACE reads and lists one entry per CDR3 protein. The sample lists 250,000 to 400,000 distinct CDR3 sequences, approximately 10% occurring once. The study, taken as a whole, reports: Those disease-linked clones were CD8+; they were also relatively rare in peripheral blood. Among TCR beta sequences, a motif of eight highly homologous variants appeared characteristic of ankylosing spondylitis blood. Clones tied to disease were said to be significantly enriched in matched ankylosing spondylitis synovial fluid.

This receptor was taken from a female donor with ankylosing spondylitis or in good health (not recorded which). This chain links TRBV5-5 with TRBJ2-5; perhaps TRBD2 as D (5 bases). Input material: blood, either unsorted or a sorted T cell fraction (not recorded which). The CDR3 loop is CASRYGSRQETQYF. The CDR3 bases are TGTGCCAGCAGATATGGGAGTCGACAAGAGACCCAGTACTTC.